The following is a TCR beta chain sequence with its context. Its antigen is as yet unknown. This sample stems from a study of OX40 agonist ivuxolimab in advanced cancers. Points from the study as a whole: The 0.1-3.0 mg/kg partial responders had among the lowest clonal expansion. At 0.1 to 3.0 mg/kg, CD4+ and CD8+ blood T cells expanded clonally by week 6. Relative to CD4+ cells, CD8+ T cells on average had more expanded clones.

TCRdb's table, derived via immunoSEQ multiplex PCR, lists solely in-frame clones and lacks some. The sample lists 20,000 to 30,000 clones, roughly 78% occurring once. V gave up 2 bases and J gave up 0 bases, with 1 base separating them. Germline CDR1 SGHNT, CDR2 YYREEE (reference sequence). The CDR3 totals 12 residues. The source material was CD4+ or CD8+ T cells sorted from blood, sampled in a trial of the OX40 agonist ivuxolimab. The receptor's source is an adult with an advanced solid tumor such as melanoma, head and neck, liver or kidney cancer. J is TRBJ2-3 and V is TRBV5-4; D uncertain. The CDR3 is CASSFSTDTQYF. Here the CDR3 DNA reads TGTGCCAGCAGCTTTAGCACAGATACGCAGTATTTT.